This T cell receptor (beta chain) was recovered during a study of long-term antiretroviral therapy in people with HIV. Held in samples before DNA extraction were about 0.85-11 million cryopreserved PBMC. The V end lost 0 bases, the J end lost 4 bases, and 16 bases lay between the germline ends. Per germline, CDR1 GTSNPN and CDR2 SVGIG (reference sequence). The CDR3 extends over 17 amino acids. On this clone: Antigen specificity is unknown.

Whole-study results and caveats: In the period from about 2004 to 2018, blood was collected, possibly under older ART regimens.

The assay used was immunoSEQ (version v3.0), run at survey level. Using immunoSEQ multiplex PCR, the repertoire was profiled, and TCRdb retains in-frame clones only, with some absent. The table lists 20,000 to 25,000 clones, 90% to 95% of them singletons. The sample here was unsorted PBMCs, taken 7.6 years after starting antiretroviral therapy. This rearrangement joins TRBV30 to TRBJ1-6; no definite D call. The source is a woman between 35 and 50 years old with HIV. The CDR3 reads CAWSVWAADFYNSPLHF. CDR3 coding DNA: TGTGCCTGGAGTGTCTGGGCGGCAGATTTTTATAATTCACCCCTCCACTTT.